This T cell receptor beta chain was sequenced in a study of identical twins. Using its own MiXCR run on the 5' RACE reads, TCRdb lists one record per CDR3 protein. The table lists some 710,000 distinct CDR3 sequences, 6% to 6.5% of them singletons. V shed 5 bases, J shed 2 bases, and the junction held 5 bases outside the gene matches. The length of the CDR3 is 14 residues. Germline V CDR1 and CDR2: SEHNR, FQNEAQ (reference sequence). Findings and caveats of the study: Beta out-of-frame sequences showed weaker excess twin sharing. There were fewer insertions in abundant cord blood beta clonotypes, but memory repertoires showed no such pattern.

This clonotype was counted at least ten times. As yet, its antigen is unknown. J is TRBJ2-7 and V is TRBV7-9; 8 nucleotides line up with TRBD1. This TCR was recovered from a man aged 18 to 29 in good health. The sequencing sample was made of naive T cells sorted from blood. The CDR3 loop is CASSGGQGAYEQYF. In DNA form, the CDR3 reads TGTGCCAGCAGCGGCGGACAGGGCGCCTACGAGCAGTACTTC.